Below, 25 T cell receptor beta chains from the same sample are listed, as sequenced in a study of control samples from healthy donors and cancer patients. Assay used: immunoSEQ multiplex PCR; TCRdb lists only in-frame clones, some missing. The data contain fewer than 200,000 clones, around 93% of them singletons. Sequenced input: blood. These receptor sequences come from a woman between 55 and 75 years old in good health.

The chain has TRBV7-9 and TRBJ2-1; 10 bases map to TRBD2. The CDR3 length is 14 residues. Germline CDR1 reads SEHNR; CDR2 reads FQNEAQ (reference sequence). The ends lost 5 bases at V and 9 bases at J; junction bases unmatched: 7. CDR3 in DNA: TGTGCCAGCAGCCCGAGCGGGGGGGACTTTGAGCAGTTCTTC. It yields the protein CASSPSGGDFEQFF.

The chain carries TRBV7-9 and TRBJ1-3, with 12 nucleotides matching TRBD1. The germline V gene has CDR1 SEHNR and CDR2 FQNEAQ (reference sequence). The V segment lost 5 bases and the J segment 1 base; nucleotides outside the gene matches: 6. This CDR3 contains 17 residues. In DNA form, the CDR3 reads TGTGCCAGCAGCCAGCGGGACAGGGGGCTTTCTGGAAACACCATATATTTT. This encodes CASSQRDRGLSGNTIYF.

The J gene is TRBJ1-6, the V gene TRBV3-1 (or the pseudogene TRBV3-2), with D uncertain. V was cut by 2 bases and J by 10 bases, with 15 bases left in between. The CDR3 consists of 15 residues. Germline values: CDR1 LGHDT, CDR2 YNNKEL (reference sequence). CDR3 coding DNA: TGTGCCAGCAGCCAACGACCACTCCTAGGGTCACCCCTCCACTTT. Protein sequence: CASSQRPLLGSPLHF.

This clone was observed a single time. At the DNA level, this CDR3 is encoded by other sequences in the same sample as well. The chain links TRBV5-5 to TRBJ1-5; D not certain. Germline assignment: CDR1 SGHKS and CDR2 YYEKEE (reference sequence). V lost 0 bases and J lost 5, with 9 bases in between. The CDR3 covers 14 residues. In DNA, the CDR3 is TGTGCCAGCAGCTTGGAAGGGTCCGATCAGCCCCAGCATTTT. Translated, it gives CASSLEGSDQPQHF.

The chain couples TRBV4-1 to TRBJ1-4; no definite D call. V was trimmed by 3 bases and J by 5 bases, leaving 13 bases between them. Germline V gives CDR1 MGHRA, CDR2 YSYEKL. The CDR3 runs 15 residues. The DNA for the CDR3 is TGCGCCAGCAGCCAGTCGGGTTCGTTAAATGAAAAACTGTTTTTT. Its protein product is CASSQSGSLNEKLFF.

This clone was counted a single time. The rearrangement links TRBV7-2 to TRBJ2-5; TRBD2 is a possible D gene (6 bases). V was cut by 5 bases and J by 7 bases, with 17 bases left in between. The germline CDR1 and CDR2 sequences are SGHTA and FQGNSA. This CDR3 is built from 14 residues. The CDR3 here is CASSPEGSRGTQYF. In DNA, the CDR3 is TGTGCCAGCAGCCCGGAGGGGTCCCGGGGGACCCAGTACTTC.

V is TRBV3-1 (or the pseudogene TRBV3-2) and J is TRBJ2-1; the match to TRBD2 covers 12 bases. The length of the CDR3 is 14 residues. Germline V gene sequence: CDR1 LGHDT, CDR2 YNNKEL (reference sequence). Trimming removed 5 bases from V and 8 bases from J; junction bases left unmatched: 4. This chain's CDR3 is CASSDRTSGDEQFF. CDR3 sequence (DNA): TGTGCCAGCAGCGACAGGACTAGCGGGGATGAGCAGTTCTTC.

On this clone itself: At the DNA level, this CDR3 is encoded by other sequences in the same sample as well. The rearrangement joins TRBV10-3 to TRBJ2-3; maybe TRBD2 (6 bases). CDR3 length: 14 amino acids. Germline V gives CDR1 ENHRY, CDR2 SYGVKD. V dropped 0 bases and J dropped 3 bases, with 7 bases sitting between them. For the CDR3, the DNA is TGTGCCATCAGTGAGTCTAGCGGTACAGATACGCAGTATTTT. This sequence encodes CAISESSGTDTQYF.

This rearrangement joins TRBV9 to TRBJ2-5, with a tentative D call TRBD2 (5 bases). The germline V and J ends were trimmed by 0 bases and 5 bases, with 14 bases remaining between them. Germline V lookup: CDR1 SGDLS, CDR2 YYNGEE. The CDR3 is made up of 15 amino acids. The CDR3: CASSVAPVPGETQYF. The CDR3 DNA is TGTGCCAGCAGCGTAGCTCCTGTGCCGGGGGAGACCCAGTACTTC. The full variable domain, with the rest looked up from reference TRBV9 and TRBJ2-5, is DSGVTQTPKHLITATGQRVTLRCSPRSGDLSVYWYQQSLDQGLQFLIQYYNGEERAKGNILERFSAQQFPDLHSELNLSSLELGDSALYFCASSVAPVPGETQYFGPGTRLLVL.

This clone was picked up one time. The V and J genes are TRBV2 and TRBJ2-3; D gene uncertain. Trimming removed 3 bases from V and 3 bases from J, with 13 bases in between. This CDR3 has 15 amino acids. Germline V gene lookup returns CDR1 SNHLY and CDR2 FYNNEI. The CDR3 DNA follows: TGTGCCAGCAGTGATCTCGGGTCTAGAACAGATACGCAGTATTTT. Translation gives CASSDLGSRTDTQYF.

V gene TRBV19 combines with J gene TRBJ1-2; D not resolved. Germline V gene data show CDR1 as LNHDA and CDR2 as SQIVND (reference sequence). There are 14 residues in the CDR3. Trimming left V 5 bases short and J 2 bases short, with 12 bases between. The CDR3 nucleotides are TGTGCCAGTAGTCGGAGGGAAAAGAACTATGGCTACACCTTC. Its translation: CASSRREKNYGYTF.

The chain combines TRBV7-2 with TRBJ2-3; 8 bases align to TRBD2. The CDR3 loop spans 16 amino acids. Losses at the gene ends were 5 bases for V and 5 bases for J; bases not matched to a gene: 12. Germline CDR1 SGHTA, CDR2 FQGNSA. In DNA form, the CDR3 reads TGTGCCAGCAGCCCTCAGGGGCGGGGGGCCGGAGATACGCAGTATTTT. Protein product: CASSPQGRGAGDTQYF. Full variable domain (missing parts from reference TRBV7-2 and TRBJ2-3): GAGVSQSPSNKVTEKGKDVELRCDPISGHTALYWYRQSLGQGLEFLIYFQGNSAPDKSGLPSDRFSAERTGGSVSTLTIQRTQQEDSAVYLCASSPQGRGAGDTQYFGPGTRLTVL.

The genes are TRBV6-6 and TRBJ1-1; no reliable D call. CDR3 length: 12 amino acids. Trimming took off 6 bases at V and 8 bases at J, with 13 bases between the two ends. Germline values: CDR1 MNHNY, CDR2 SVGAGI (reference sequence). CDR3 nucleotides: TGTGCCAGCAGCCTGGGAGGGAGGGAAGCTTTCTTT. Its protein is CASSLGGREAFF.

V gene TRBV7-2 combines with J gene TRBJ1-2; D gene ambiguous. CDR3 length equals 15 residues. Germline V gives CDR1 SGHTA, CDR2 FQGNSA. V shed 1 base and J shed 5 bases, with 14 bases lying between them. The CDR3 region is CASSLVGGKAYGYTF. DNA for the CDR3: TGTGCCAGCAGCTTAGTAGGAGGGAAGGCATATGGCTACACCTTC.

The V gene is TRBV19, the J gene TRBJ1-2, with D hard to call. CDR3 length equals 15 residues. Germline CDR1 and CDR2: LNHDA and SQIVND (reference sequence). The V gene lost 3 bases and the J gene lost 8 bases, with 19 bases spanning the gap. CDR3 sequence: CASSIVRAPNPGYTF. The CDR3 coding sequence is TGTGCCAGTAGTATTGTTAGGGCCCCGAATCCCGGCTACACCTTC.

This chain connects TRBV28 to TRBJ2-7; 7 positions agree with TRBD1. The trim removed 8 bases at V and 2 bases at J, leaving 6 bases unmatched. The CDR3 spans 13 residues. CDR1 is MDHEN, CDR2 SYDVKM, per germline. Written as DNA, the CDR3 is TGTGCCAGCGATCAGGGGGTTCCCTACGAGCAGTACTTC. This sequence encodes CASDQGVPYEQYF.

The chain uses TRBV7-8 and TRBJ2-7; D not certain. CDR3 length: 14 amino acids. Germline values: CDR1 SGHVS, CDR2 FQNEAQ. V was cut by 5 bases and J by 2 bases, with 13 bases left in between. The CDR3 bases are TGTGCCAGCAGCCCGCTGGACCGAACCTACGAGCAGTACTTC. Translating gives CASSPLDRTYEQYF. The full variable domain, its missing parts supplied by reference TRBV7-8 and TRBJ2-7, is GAGVSQSPRYKVAKRGQDVALRCDPISGHVSLFWYQQALGQGPEFLTYFQNEAQLDKSGLPSDRFFAERPEGSVSTLKIQRTQQEDSAVYLCASSPLDRTYEQYFGPGTRLTVT.

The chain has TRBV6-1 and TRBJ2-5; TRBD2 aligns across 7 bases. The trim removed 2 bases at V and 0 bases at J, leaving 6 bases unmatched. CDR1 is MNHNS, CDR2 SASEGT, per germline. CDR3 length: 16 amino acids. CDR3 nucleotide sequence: TGTGCCAGCAGTGAATACGGACTAGGTAACCAAGAGACCCAGTACTTC. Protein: CASSEYGLGNQETQYF.

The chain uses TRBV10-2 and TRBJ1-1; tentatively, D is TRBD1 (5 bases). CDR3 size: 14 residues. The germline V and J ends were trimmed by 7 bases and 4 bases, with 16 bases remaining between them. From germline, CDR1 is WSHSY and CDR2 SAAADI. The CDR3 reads CASTEQGKGTEAFF. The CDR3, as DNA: TGCGCCAGCACCGAGCAGGGAAAGGGCACTGAAGCTTTCTTT.

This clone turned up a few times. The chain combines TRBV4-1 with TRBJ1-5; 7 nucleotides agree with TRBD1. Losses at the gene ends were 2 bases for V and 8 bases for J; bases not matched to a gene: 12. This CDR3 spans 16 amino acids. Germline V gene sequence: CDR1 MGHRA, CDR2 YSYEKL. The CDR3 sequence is CASSQFGARGPEPQHF. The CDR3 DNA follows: TGCGCCAGCAGCCAATTCGGAGCGAGGGGGCCGGAGCCCCAGCATTTT.

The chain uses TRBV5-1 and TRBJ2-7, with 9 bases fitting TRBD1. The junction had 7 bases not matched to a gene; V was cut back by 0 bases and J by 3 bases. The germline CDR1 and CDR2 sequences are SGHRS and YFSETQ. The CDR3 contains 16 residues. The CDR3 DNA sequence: TGCGCCAGCAGCTTGGGTCGGGACAGGGTAAACTACGAGCAGTACTTC. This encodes CASSLGRDRVNYEQYF.

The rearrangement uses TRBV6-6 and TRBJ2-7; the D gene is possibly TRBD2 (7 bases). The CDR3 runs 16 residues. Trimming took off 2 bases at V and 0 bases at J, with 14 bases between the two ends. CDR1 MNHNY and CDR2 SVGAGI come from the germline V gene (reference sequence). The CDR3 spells CASSYNGGGLSYEQYF. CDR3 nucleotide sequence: TGTGCCAGCAGTTACAACGGCGGGGGCCTCTCCTACGAGCAGTACTTC.

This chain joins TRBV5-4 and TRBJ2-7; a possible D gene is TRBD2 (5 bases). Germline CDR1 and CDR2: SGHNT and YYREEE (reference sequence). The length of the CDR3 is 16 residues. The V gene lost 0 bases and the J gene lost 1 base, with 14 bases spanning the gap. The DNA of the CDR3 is TGTGCCAGCAGCTTGGCCGGGATTACACCGTCCTACGAGCAGTACTTC. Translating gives CASSLAGITPSYEQYF.

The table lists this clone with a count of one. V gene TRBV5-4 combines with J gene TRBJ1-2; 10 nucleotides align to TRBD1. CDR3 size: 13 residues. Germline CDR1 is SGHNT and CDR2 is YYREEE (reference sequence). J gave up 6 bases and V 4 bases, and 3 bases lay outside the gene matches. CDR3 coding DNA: TGTGCCAGCAGCCTGACAGGGGGCAATGGCTACACCTTC. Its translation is CASSLTGGNGYTF.

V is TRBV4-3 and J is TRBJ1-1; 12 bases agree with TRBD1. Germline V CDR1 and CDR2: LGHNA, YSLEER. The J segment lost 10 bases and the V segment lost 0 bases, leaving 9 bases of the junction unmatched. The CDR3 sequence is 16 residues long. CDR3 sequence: CASSQDSRDRGRRAFF. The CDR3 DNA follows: TGCGCCAGCAGCCAAGATAGTCGGGACAGGGGGCGTCGAGCTTTCTTT.